The 30 T cell receptor beta chains given below trace back to one sample, sequenced in a study of blood T cells in healthy people across ages (dated by TCRdb to the mid-2010s). Receptor amplification or capture employed 5' RACE. Sequencing was performed on an Illumina HiSeq 2500. A second PCR of about 7 to 12 cycles was run with a J-beta primer mix and a sample-barcoded 5' primer. The raw public reads went through TCRdb reprocessing: fastp at Q25, MiXCR clone calling, in-frame beta chains kept. Identical CDR3 protein sequences are pooled into one entry, listed with their most common genes and DNA. Here the sample has roughly 800,000 distinct CDR3 sequences; 58% occur a single time. The ten top clones hold around 20% of the sample. Sample: blood. The source of these receptors is a man aged 25 to 40 in good health.

This clonotype was found a few times. The chain couples TRBV2 to TRBJ2-7; the D is unclear. CDR3 length: 13 residues. Germline assignment: CDR1 SNHLY and CDR2 FYNNEI. V was clipped by 3 bases and J by 6 bases, with 12 bases between them. The CDR3 nucleotides read TGTGCCAGCAGTGAGGGAAGGGCCCTCGAGCAGTACTTC. As protein: CASSEGRALEQYF.

The rearrangement joins TRBV20-1 to TRBJ2-3; 8 bases align to TRBD2. CDR1 is DFQATT and CDR2 is SNEGSKA in the germline V gene (reference sequence). CDR3 length: 13 amino acids. The V gene end was trimmed by 4 bases and the J gene end by 6 bases; junction bases not matched to a gene: 6. CDR3 sequence reads: CSANSGTGDTQYF. The CDR3 nucleotides are TGCAGTGCTAATAGCGGGACGGGTGATACGCAGTATTTT.

There are a few counts of this clonotype. The V call is TRBV6-2 or TRBV6-3, the J call TRBJ2-7, with D uncertain. CDR1 and CDR2 (germline): MNHEY, SVGEGT. The CDR3 is 16 amino acids. The V and J ends lost 0 bases and 7 bases respectively, with 19 bases between them. The CDR3 sequence is CASSYSTGHYFMEQYF. CDR3 nucleotide sequence: TGTGCCAGCAGTTACTCGACCGGCCACTACTTCATGGAGCAGTACTTC.

The chain couples TRBV29-1 to TRBJ2-4; TRBD2 agrees at 10 bases. The tail of the sequence fits TRBJ2-7 better, so the J call may be wrong. The germline V gene encodes CDR1 SQVTM and CDR2 ANQGSEA. This CDR3 is 16 amino acids long. CDR3 bases: TGCAGCGTTGACTTGGCTAGCGGGAGTTTAGTATACGAGCAGTACTTC. Translated: CSVDLASGSLVYEQYF.

V gene TRBV29-1 combines with J gene TRBJ2-3; D remains ambiguous. V was clipped by 3 bases and J by 5 bases, with 18 bases between them. Germline CDR1 reads SQVTM; CDR2 reads ANQGSEA. The CDR3 runs to 15 residues. CDR3 sequence reads: CSVDGRRKLGDTQYF. In DNA form, the CDR3 reads TGCAGCGTTGATGGACGACGCAAGTTAGGAGATACGCAGTATTTT.

V usage is TRBV9 and J usage is TRBJ2-1, with D perhaps TRBD2 (5 bases). CDR1 and CDR2 from the germline V gene are SGDLS and YYNGEE. V dropped 0 bases and J dropped 8 bases, with 15 bases sitting between them. This CDR3 has 15 residues. The CDR3 DNA is TGTGCCAGCAGCGTAGGCTATGTGGGAGTCTATGAGCAGTTCTTC. It yields the protein CASSVGYVGVYEQFF.

This sequence joins TRBV27 and TRBJ2-7, with 10 bases aligning to TRBD2. The V and J ends lost 5 bases and 4 bases, in that order; junction bases with no gene match: 11. Germline CDR1 MNHEY, CDR2 SMNVEV (reference sequence). The CDR3 totals 16 residues. This CDR3 is CASSPNYLAGEYEQYF. CDR3 DNA sequence: TGTGCCAGCAGTCCAAACTACCTAGCGGGAGAGTACGAGCAGTACTTC.

This clonotype occurred a few times. The V call is TRBV6-1, the J call TRBJ2-7; possible D gene TRBD1, 6 bases. Germline V lookup: CDR1 MNHNS, CDR2 SASEGT. V dropped 8 bases and J dropped 4 bases, with 27 bases sitting between them. The CDR3 length is 17 residues. The CDR3 sequence: CASHKTDRSPVAYEQYF. Here the CDR3 DNA reads TGTGCCAGCCATAAGACGGACAGATCCCCCGTGGCGTACGAGCAGTACTTC.

The chain has TRBV29-1 and TRBJ2-1, with D hard to call. CDR3 size: 13 residues. V shed 1 base and J shed 8 bases, with 12 bases lying between them. The germline gives CDR1 SQVTM, CDR2 ANQGSEA. CDR3 bases: TGCAGCGTTGAAGTGGTGGGTACCGATGAGCAGTTCTTC. This sequence encodes CSVEVVGTDEQFF.

The rearrangement links TRBV6-5 to TRBJ2-3; TRBD2 matches 8 bases. There are 15 residues in the CDR3. CDR1 is MNHEY, CDR2 SVGAGI, per germline. V shed 2 bases, J shed 1 base, and the junction held 2 bases outside the gene matches. The CDR3 DNA is TGTGCCAGCAGTTACGAGACTAGCGGCACAGATACGCAGTATTTT. This codes for CASSYETSGTDTQYF.

V and J are TRBV12-5 and TRBJ2-1; weak D call: TRBD2 (6 bases). CDR1 LGHNT and CDR2 FRNRAP come from the germline V gene. The CDR3 spans 14 residues. The germline V and J ends were trimmed by 1 base and 2 bases, with 6 bases remaining between them. The CDR3 DNA reads as TGTGCTAGTGGTTTGGGACTAGCCTACAATGAGCAGTTCTTC. Its protein is CASGLGLAYNEQFF.

This chain joins TRBV6-6 and TRBJ2-7; D is possibly TRBD2 (6 bases). This CDR3 region has 15 residues. Trimming removed 2 bases from V and 1 base from J, with 12 bases in between. Germline V gene data show CDR1 as MNHNY and CDR2 as SVGAGI (reference sequence). The CDR3 here is CASSYHGTLSYEQYF. CDR3 DNA: TGTGCCAGCAGTTACCACGGGACTTTATCCTACGAGCAGTACTTC.

The CDR3: CASSLVNGQDEAFF. Here the CDR3 DNA reads TGCGCCAGCAGCTTGGTAAATGGTCAGGACGAAGCTTTCTTT. The genes are TRBV5-1 and TRBJ1-1; D call uncertain. V lost 0 bases and J 8 bases, leaving 14 bases between the germline ends. The CDR3 has 14 residues. Germline assignment: CDR1 SGHRS and CDR2 YFSETQ.

The J gene is TRBJ2-3, the V gene TRBV7-2; 14 bases are a match to TRBD2. This CDR3 spans 15 amino acids. The germline V gene encodes CDR1 SGHTA and CDR2 FQGNSA. The ends lost 4 bases at V and 5 bases at J; junction bases unmatched: 2. CDR3 sequence: CASSSTSGGVDTQYF. DNA for the CDR3: TGTGCCAGCAGCTCGACTAGCGGGGGGGTAGATACGCAGTATTTT.

The V and J genes are TRBV20-1 and TRBJ2-5, with TRBD2 matching over 7 bases. The J segment lost 4 bases and the V segment lost 2 bases, leaving 4 bases of the junction unmatched. The CDR3 is made up of 13 amino acids. Germline V gives CDR1 DFQATT, CDR2 SNEGSKA (reference sequence). CDR3 in amino acids: CSARRSGTETQYF. CDR3 in DNA: TGCAGTGCTAGAAGAAGCGGGACAGAGACCCAGTACTTC.

The sample holds a few counts of this clonotype. This CDR3 is CASSPWEGDNQPQHF. As DNA, the CDR3 is TGTGCCAGCAGCCCCTGGGAGGGGGACAATCAGCCCCAGCATTTT. The chain employs TRBV7-2 and TRBJ1-5; a weak D match, TRBD1 (6 bases). The germline V gene encodes CDR1 SGHTA and CDR2 FQGNSA. The ends were cut back, 5 bases at V and 3 bases at J, with 14 bases in the middle. This CDR3 is built from 15 residues.

Points on this clonotype: Sequence at one end of the junction differs from germline and may be a read error. The rearrangement joins TRBV5-1 to TRBJ2-1; 15 bases map to TRBD2. Germline CDR1 is SGHRS and CDR2 is YFSETQ. The CDR3 is 15 residues long. CDR3 sequence reads: CANSRGLAGGNEQFF. The CDR3 DNA follows: TGCGCCAACAGCAGGGGACTAGCGGGAGGCAATGAGCAGTTCTTC.

The gene calls are TRBV7-2 and TRBJ2-1; TRBD2 is a possible D gene (6 bases). This CDR3 comprises 15 residues. The germline gives CDR1 SGHTA, CDR2 FQGNSA. With 7 bases removed from V and 4 bases from J, the gap between germline ends came to 17 bases. This CDR3 is CASKLGGTAYNEQFF. The CDR3 nucleotides are TGTGCCAGCAAGCTTGGTGGGACTGCGTACAATGAGCAGTTCTTC.

Only one count was recorded for this clonotype. The chain is built from TRBV2 and TRBJ1-5; D call uncertain. The CDR3 spans 13 residues. The germline V and J ends were trimmed by 5 bases and 6 bases, with 11 bases remaining between them. Germline-derived CDR1 and CDR2 are SNHLY and FYNNEI. DNA for the CDR3: TGTGCCAGCAGTCCACGAGGTGTTCAGCCCCAGCATTTT. Residues: CASSPRGVQPQHF.

The chain joins TRBV18 to TRBJ1-5; tentative D call: TRBD1 (5 bases). V lost 1 base and J 1 base, leaving 14 bases between the germline ends. CDR1 and CDR2 from the germline V gene are KGHSH and LQKENI. The CDR3 runs to 17 residues. The CDR3 DNA reads as TGTGCCAGCTCACCACTTTCTGCGGGGGGGAGCAATCAGCCCCAGCATTTT. It specifies CASSPLSAGGSNQPQHF.

This clonotype was counted a few times. The J gene is TRBJ1-4, the V gene TRBV7-2; 7 nucleotides agree with TRBD1. With V trimmed by 6 bases and J by 7 bases, 8 bases remained unmatched. The CDR3 length is 14 residues. Looked up from germline, CDR1 is SGHTA and CDR2 is FQGNSA. CDR3 sequence: CASRDNRGAEKLFF. The CDR3 DNA follows: TGTGCCAGCAGGGATAACAGGGGCGCTGAAAAACTGTTTTTT.

This clonotype has a handful of counts. V and J are TRBV5-1 and TRBJ2-3; TRBD2 is a possible D gene (6 bases). Between the trimmed V and J ends, which lost 0 bases and 2 bases, there was a span of 10 bases. Per germline, CDR1 SGHRS and CDR2 YFSETQ. The CDR3 covers 15 residues. DNA for the CDR3: TGCGCCAGCAGCTTGGACGGGGGAATCACAGATACGCAGTATTTT. Translation gives CASSLDGGITDTQYF.

The chain uses TRBV28 and TRBJ1-1; TRBD1 agrees at 10 bases. In germline, CDR1 is MDHEN, CDR2 SYDVKM. The CDR3 consists of 15 residues. V was clipped by 7 bases and J by 5 bases; unmatched bases: 10. The CDR3: CASITGTGVGTEAFF. DNA for the CDR3: TGTGCCAGCATTACCGGGACAGGGGTGGGGACTGAAGCTTTCTTT.

The chain carries TRBV3-1 and TRBJ2-5; D possibly corresponds to TRBD2 (6 bases). The end of the DNA is better explained by TRBJ2-7, so the J call may be wrong. The CDR3 is 13 amino acids. Germline V gives CDR1 LGHDT, CDR2 YNNKEL (reference sequence). CDR3 loop: CATSPGLHYEQYF. The CDR3, as DNA: TGTGCCACCTCTCCGGGACTCCACTACGAGCAGTACTTC.

This clonotype was observed a few times. Just one base apart from a much larger clone, this may be a read error. The chain carries TRBV20-1 and TRBJ2-7, with 11 bases aligning to TRBD2. This CDR3 contains 17 residues. Germline CDR1 reads DFQATT; CDR2 reads SNEGSKA (reference sequence). V was pared by 3 bases and J by 7 bases, with 17 bases of the junction left unmatched. CDR3 sequence (DNA): TGCAGTGCTAGCGGGGGGGGACTAGCGGAGACTAGGGTGGAGCAGTACTTC. Its protein is CSASGGGLAETRVEQYF.

With respect to this clonotype: An end of the junction differs from the germline gene, which may be a read error. The chain is built from TRBV12-3 or TRBV12-4 and TRBJ2-3, with D maybe TRBD1 (7 bases). The CDR3 consists of 15 residues. CDR3 residues: CASTLPGGWTDMQYF. Here the CDR3 DNA reads TGTGCCAGCACCCTCCCAGGGGGGTGGACAGATATGCAGTATTTT.

The chain couples TRBV2 to TRBJ2-7; 12 nucleotides agree with TRBD2. The germline CDR1 and CDR2 sequences are SNHLY and FYNNEI. The CDR3 length is 13 residues. The junction had 2 bases not matched to a gene; V was cut back by 9 bases and J by 2 bases. DNA for the CDR3: TGTGCCAGGAGGACTAGCGGGACCTACGAGCAGTACTTC. This codes for CARRTSGTYEQYF. The entire variable domain, with the rest obtained from reference TRBV2 and TRBJ2-7, is as follows: EPEVTQTPSHQVTQMGQEVILRCVPISNHLYFYWYRQILGQKVEFLVSFYNNEISEKSEIFDDQFSVERPDGSNFTLKIRSTKLEDSAMYFCARRTSGTYEQYFGPGTRLTVT.

The chain joins TRBV11-1 to TRBJ2-5; 8 positions match TRBD1. Losses at the gene ends were 5 bases for V and 12 bases for J; bases not matched to a gene: 8. CDR3 length: 12 residues. Germline loops: CDR1 SGHAT, CDR2 FQDESV (reference sequence). In DNA, the CDR3 is TGTGCCAGCAGCCACCCGGACAGGGACAAGTACTTC. This translates into CASSHPDRDKYF.

The chain recombines TRBV28 with TRBJ2-1; D remains unclear. CDR3 length: 13 amino acids. V lost 4 bases and J lost 3, with 7 bases in between. Germline V gene lookup returns CDR1 MDHEN and CDR2 SYDVKM. The CDR3 nucleotides read TGTGCCAGCAGTTACGGTTTCTACAATGAGCAGTTCTTC. The encoded protein is CASSYGFYNEQFF.

The J gene is TRBJ2-1, the V gene TRBV7-2, with TRBD1 as a possible D gene (6 bases). V lost 5 bases and J lost 12, with 14 bases in between. There are 12 residues in the CDR3. From germline, CDR1 is SGHTA and CDR2 FQGNSA. The CDR3 region is CASSTLQGTQFF. The CDR3 region has the DNA TGTGCCAGCAGCACACTACAGGGAACGCAGTTCTTC. Filled out from reference TRBV7-2 and TRBJ2-1, the complete variable domain reads GAGVSQSPSNKVTEKGKDVELRCDPISGHTALYWYRQSLGQGLEFLIYFQGNSAPDKSGLPSDRFSAERTGGSVSTLTIQRTQQEDSAVYLCASSTLQGTQFFGPGTRLTVL.